The 4 T cell receptor beta chains below were found in one sample sequenced in a study of tumor and adjacent non-tumor tissue in lung cancer. The library came from three nested PCR rounds adapted from ARM-PCR protocols. One entry per CDR3 protein results from TCRdb running MiXCR on the multiplex PCR reads. The sample holds 50,000 to 60,000 distinct CDR3 sequences, 74% seen once. No cell sorting was done before RNA was extracted from the tissue. The normal lung tissue was taken more than 3 cm from the tumor edge. The material sequenced was distant non-tumor lung tissue. The origin of the receptors is a woman aged 60-75 years with non-small cell lung cancer.

This chain connects TRBV7-9 to TRBJ1-1; possibly TRBD1 for D (6 bases). Looked up from germline, CDR1 is SEHNR and CDR2 is FQNEAQ (reference sequence). V was trimmed by 7 bases and J by 0 bases, leaving 12 bases between them. The CDR3 has 14 residues. The CDR3 loop is CASKPRGLNTEAFF. The CDR3 region has the DNA TGTGCCAGCAAGCCCCGGGGGCTGAACACTGAAGCTTTCTTT.

On this clonotype: A much larger clone lies one base from this, so it may be a read error. This chain joins TRBV28 and TRBJ1-4; 8 bases match TRBD1. The V gene's germline CDR1 is MDHEN and CDR2 SYDVKM. The CDR3 covers 15 residues. V gave up 7 bases and J gave up 4 bases; unmatched junction bases: 8. The CDR3 spells CASIDTGGVNEKLFF. In DNA, the CDR3 is TGTGCCAGCATTGATACAGGGGGTGTTAATGAAAAACTGTTTTTT.

A remark on this clonotype: At one of its ends the junction is not consistent with the germline gene, which may arise from a read error. The chain is built from TRBV12-3 or TRBV12-4 and TRBJ2-5, with 11 bases identical to TRBD2. The CDR3 has 15 residues. The DNA of the CDR3 is TGTGGCAGCAGCGCTAGCGGGGGGTACCAAGAGACTCACTACTTC. Translated, it gives CGSSASGGYQETHYF.

This clonotype was detected only once. This chain uses TRBV6-1 with TRBJ1-2; 8 bases are a match to TRBD1. After removal of 10 bases from V and 0 bases from J, the junction contained 13 bases not matched to a gene. Looked up from germline, CDR1 is MNHNS and CDR2 is SASEGT. The CDR3 is 16 amino acids. The CDR3 protein is CAIIENRDRPNYGYTF. Here the CDR3 DNA reads TGTGCCATCATTGAAAACCGGGACAGGCCTAACTATGGCTACACCTTC.